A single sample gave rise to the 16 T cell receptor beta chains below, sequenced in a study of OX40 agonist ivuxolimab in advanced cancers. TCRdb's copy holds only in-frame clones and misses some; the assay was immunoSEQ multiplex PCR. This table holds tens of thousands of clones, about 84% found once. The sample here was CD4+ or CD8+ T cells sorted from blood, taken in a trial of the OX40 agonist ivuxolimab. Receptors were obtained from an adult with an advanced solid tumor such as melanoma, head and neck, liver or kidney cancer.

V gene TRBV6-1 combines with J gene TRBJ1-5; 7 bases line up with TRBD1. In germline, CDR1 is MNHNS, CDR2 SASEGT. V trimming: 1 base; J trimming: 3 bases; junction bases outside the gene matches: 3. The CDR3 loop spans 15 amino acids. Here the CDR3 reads CASSEGGGDNQPQHF. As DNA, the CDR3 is TGTGCCAGCAGTGAAGGAGGGGGCGACAATCAGCCCCAGCATTTT.

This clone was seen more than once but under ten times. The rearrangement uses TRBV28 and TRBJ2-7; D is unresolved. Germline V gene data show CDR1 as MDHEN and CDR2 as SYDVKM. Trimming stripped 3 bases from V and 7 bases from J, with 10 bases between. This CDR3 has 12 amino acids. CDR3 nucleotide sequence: TGTGCCAGCAGTTTGCAAGGAGAAGAGCAGTACTTC. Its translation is CASSLQGEEQYF.

The CDR3 nucleotides are TGTGCCAGCAGTGAAGAGTCGGGAGATACGCAGTATTTT. Protein product: CASSEESGDTQYF. The rearrangement uses TRBV6-4 and TRBJ2-3; D remains ambiguous. CDR3 length: 13 residues. The V gene lost 3 bases and the J gene lost 5 bases, with 9 bases spanning the gap. Germline loops: CDR1 MRHNA, CDR2 SNTAGT.

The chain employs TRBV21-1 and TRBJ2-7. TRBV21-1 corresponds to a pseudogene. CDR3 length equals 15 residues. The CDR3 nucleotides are TGTGCCAGCACGCTAGAGGGGACCCCCCCCTACGAGCAGTACGTC. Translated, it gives CASTLEGTPPYEQYV.

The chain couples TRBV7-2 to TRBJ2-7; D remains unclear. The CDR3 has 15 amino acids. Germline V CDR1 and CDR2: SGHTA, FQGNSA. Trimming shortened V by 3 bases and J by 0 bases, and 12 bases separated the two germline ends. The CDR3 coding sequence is TGTGCCAGCAGCTTCGATTTCCGGGTCTCCTACGAGCAGTACTTC. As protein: CASSFDFRVSYEQYF. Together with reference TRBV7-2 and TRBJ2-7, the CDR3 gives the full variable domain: GAGVSQSPSNKVTEKGKDVELRCDPISGHTALYWYRQSLGQGLEFLIYFQGNSAPDKSGLPSDRFSAERTGGSVSTLTIQRTQQEDSAVYLCASSFDFRVSYEQYFGPGTRLTVT.

In DNA form, the CDR3 reads TGTGCCAGCAGCACTCCCGGGAACAAACTAAACAACTATGGCTACACCTTC. Translated, it gives CASSTPGNKLNNYGYTF. This chain joins TRBV21-1 and TRBJ1-2. TRBV21-1 is deemed a pseudogene. CDR3 length equals 17 residues.

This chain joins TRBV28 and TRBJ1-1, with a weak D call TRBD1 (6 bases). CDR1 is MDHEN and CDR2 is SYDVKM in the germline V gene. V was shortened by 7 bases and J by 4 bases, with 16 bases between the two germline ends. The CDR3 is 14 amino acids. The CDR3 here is CASTRSGAATEAFF. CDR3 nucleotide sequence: TGTGCCAGCACACGGTCGGGGGCCGCCACTGAAGCTTTCTTT.

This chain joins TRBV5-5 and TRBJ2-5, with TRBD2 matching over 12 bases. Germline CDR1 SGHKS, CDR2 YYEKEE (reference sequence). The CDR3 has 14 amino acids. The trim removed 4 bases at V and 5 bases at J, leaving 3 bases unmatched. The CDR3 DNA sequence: TGTGCCAGCAGCCCTAGCGGGGGGGACGAGACCCAGTACTTC. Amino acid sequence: CASSPSGGDETQYF. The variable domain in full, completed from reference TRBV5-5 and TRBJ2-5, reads DAGVTQSPTHLIKTRGQQVTLRCSPISGHKSVSWYQQVLGQGPQFIFQYYEKEERGRGNFPDRFSARQFPNYSSELNVNALLLGDSALYLCASSPSGGDETQYFGPGTRLLVL.

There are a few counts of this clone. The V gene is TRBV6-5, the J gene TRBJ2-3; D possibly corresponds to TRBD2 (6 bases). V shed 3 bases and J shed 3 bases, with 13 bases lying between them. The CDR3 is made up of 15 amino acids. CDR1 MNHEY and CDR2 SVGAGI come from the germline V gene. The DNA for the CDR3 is TGTGCCAGCAGTTATGGGCGGGAAGGGACAGATACGCAGTATTTT. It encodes CASSYGREGTDTQYF.

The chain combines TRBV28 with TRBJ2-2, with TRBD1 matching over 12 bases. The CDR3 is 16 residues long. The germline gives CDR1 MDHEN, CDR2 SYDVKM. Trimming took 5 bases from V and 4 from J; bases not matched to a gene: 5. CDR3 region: CASSTPGQGATGELFF. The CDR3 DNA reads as TGTGCCAGCAGTACCCCGGGACAGGGGGCCACCGGGGAGCTGTTTTTT.

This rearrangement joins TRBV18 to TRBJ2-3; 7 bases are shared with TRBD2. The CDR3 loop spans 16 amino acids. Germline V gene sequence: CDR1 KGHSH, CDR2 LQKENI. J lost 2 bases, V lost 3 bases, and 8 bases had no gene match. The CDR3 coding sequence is TGTGCCAGCTCACCCCGGGGGAGGGCGATCACAGATACGCAGTATTTT. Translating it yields CASSPRGRAITDTQYF. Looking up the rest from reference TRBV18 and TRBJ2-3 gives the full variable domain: NAGVMQNPRHLVRRRGQEARLRCSPMKGHSHVYWYRQLPEEGLKFMVYLQKENIIDESGMPKERFSAEFPKEGPSILRIQQVVRGDSAAYFCASSPRGRAITDTQYFGPGTRLTVL.

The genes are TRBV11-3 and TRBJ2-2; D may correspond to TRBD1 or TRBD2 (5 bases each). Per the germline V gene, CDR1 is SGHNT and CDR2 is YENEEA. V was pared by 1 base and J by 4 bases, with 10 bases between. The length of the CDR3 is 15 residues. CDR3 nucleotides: TGTGCCAGCAGCTTAGGGGGGTTCGGCACCGGGGAGCTGTTTTTT. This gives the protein CASSLGGFGTGELFF.

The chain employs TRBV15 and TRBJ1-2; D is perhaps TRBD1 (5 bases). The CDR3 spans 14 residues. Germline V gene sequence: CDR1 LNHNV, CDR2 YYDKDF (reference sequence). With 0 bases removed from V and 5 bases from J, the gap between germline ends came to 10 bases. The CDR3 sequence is CATSRDHQGYGYTF. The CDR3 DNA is TGTGCCACCAGCAGAGATCATCAGGGATATGGCTACACCTTC.

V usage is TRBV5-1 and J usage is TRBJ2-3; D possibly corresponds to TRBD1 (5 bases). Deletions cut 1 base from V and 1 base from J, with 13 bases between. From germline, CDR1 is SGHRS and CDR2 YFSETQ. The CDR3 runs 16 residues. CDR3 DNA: TGCGCCAGCAGCTTGAGGGGATTCTGGGGCACAGATACGCAGTATTTT. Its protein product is CASSLRGFWGTDTQYF. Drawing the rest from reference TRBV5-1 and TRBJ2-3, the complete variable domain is KAGVTQTPRYLIKTRGQQVTLSCSPISGHRSVSWYQQTPGQGLQFLFEYFSETQRNKGNFPGRFSGRQFSNSRSEMNVSTLELGDSALYLCASSLRGFWGTDTQYFGPGTRLTVL.

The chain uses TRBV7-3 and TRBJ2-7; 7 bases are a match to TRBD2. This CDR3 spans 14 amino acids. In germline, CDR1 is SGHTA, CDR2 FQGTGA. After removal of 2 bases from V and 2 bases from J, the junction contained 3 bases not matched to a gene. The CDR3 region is CASSLLAGAYEQYF. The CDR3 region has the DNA TGTGCCAGCAGCTTACTGGCGGGGGCCTACGAGCAGTACTTC.

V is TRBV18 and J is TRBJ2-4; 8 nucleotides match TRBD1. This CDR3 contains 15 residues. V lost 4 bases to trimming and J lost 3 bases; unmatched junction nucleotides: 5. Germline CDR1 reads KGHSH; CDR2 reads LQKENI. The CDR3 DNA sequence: TGTGCCAGCTCACTGGACAGGGCCGGCAAAAACATTCAGTACTTC. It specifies CASSLDRAGKNIQYF.